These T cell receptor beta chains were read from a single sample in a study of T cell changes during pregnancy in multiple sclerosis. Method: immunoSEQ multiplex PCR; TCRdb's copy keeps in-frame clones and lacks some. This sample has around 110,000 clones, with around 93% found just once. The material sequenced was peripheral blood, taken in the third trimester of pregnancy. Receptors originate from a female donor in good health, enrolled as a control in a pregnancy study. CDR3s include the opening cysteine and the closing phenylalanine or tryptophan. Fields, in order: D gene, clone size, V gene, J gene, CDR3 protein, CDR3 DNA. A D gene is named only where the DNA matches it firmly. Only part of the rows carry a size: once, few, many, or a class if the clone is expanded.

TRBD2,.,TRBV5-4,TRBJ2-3,CASSLRALAGVPPDTQYF,TGTGCCAGCAGCTTGAGAGCCCTAGCGGGGGTTCCCCCAGATACGCAGTATTTT
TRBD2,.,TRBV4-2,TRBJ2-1,CASSQEGASGVYEDEQFF,TGTGCCAGCAGCCAAGAGGGGGCTAGCGGGGTTTATGAGGATGAGCAGTTCTTC
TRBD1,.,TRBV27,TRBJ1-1,CASSLGGGPEAFF,TGTGCCAGCAGTTTAGGAGGGGGCCCTGAAGCTTTCTTT
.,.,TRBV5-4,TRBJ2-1,CASSLGLAWNEQFF,TGTGCCAGCAGCCTAGGACTCGCATGGAATGAGCAGTTCTTC
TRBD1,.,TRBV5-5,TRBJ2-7,CASSQGTGDHEQYF,TGTGCCAGCAGCCAGGGGACAGGCGATCACGAGCAGTACTTC
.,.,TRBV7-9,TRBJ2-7,CASSLSPPRVPYEQYF,TGTGCCAGCAGCTTAAGTCCCCCCAGGGTCCCCTACGAGCAGTACTTC
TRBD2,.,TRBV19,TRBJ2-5,CASSMFPAGGLGETQYF,TGTGCCAGTAGTATGTTCCCAGCGGGGGGGCTGGGAGAGACCCAGTACTTC
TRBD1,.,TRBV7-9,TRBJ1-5,CASSEGGGLSNQPQHF,TGTGCCAGCAGCGAAGGGGGCGGACTCTCAAATCAGCCCCAGCATTTT
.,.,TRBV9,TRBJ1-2,CASSVAGVDYGYTF,TGTGCCAGCAGCGTAGCAGGGGTGGACTATGGCTACACCTTC
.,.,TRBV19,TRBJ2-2,CAMGHRVTGELFF,TGTGCCATGGGACACCGTGTCACCGGGGAGCTGTTTTTT
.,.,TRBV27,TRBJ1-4,CASSNNEKLFF,TGTGCCAGCAGCAATAATGAAAAACTGTTTTTT
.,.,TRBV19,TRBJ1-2,CASHTQVGGYGYTF,TGTGCCAGTCATACTCAGGTGGGGGGATATGGCTACACCTTC
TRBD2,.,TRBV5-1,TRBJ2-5,CASSLRDGRGETQYF,TGCGCCAGCAGCTTAAGGGATGGGAGGGGAGAGACCCAGTACTTC
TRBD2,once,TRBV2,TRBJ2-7,CASKGGAGVAYEQYF,TGTGCCAGCAAAGGGGGAGCGGGGGTGGCCTACGAGCAGTACTTC
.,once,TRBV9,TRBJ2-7,CASSAAEGGQKFPYEQYF,TGTGCCAGCAGCGCCGCGGAGGGGGGACAGAAATTTCCCTACGAGCAGTACTTC
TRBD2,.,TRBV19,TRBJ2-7,CASTGLADYEQYF,TGTGCCAGTACCGGACTAGCGGATTACGAGCAGTACTTC
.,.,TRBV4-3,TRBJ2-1,CASSQDEFNEQFF,TGCGCCAGCAGCCAAGACGAGTTTAATGAGCAGTTCTTC
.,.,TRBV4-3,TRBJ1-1,CASRPTGLTEAFF,TGCGCCAGCAGGCCCACGGGTCTTACTGAAGCTTTCTTT
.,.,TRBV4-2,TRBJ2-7,CASSQDWRGDYEQYF,TGTGCCAGCAGCCAAGATTGGAGAGGAGACTACGAGCAGTACTTC
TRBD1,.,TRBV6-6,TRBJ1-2,CASSLGQGAESYGYTF,TGTGCCAGCAGTCTGGGACAGGGCGCAGAGTCCTATGGCTACACCTTC
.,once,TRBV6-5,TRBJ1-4,CASSPRGETNEKLFF,TGTGCCAGCAGCCCGCGGGGTGAAACTAATGAAAAACTGTTTTTT
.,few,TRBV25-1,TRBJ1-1,CASSYGRVWDTEAFF,TGTGCCAGCAGCTACGGGCGGGTTTGGGACACTGAAGCTTTCTTT
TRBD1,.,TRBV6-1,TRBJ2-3,CASSEGTGAGTDTQYF,TGTGCCAGCAGTGAAGGAACAGGGGCGGGCACAGATACGCAGTATTTT
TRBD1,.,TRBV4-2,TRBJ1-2,CASSQNRGRGYTF,TGTGCCAGCAGCCAAAACAGGGGGCGCGGCTACACCTTC
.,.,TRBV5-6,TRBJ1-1,CASTRQKNTEAFF,TGTGCCAGCACGCGGCAGAAGAACACTGAAGCTTTCTTT
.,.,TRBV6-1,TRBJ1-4,CASRGGLTNEKLFF,TGTGCCAGCCGGGGGGGGTTAACTAATGAAAAACTGTTTTTT
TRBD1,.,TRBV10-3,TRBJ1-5,CAISPDRDDQPQHF,TGTGCCATCAGCCCCGACAGGGACGATCAGCCCCAGCATTTT
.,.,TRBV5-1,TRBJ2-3,CASSSSRVSTDTQYF,TGCGCCAGCAGCAGCTCCAGGGTTAGCACAGATACGCAGTATTTT
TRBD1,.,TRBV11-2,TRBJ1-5,CASSPTGVQPQHF,TGTGCCAGCAGCCCAACAGGGGTTCAGCCCCAGCATTTT